This TCR beta chain is from a study of CD8 T cells in Susac syndrome. As to this clonotype: Its target is unknown.

CDR3 length: 16 residues. Looked up from germline, CDR1 is DFQATT and CDR2 is SNEGSKA (reference sequence). V was cut by 0 bases and J by 0 bases, with 12 bases left in between. Study-level points and caveats: The CD4+ T cell repertoire of patients with Susac syndrome showed no detectable clonal expansion.

Random-hexamer reverse transcription was applied to roughly 0.5 to 1 ug RNA. Each CDR3 protein is one row after TCRdb ran MiXCR on the immunoSEQ multiplex PCR reads. In the table there are 130,000 or so distinct CDR3 sequences, roughly 95% of which are singletons. The clonotype originates from a human donor with Susac syndrome. The sample consisted of CD4+ T cells from PBMCs. The rearrangement uses TRBV20-1 and TRBJ2-1, with D maybe TRBD2 (5 bases). CDR3 protein: CSARDSGIYSYNEQFF. The CDR3, as DNA: TGCAGTGCTAGAGACAGCGGTATATACTCCTACAATGAGCAGTTCTTC.